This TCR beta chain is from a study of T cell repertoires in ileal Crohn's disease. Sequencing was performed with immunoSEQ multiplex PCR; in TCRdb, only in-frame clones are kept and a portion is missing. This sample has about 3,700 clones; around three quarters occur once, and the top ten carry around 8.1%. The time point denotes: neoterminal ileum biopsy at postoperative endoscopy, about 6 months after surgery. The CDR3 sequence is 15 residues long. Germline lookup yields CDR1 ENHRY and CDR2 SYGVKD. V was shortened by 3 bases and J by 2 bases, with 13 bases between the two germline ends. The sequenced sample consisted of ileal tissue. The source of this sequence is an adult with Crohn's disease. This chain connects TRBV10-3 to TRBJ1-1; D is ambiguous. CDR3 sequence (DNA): TGTGCCATCAGTGATCCCGGCGGAGAAAACACTGAAGCTTTCTTT. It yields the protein CAISDPGGENTEAFF.